This TCR beta chain was recovered during a study of Ad26.COV2.S vaccination and SARS-CoV-2 variants. In this sample, this clone turned up once. At one of its ends the junction is not consistent with the germline gene, which may arise from a read error. CDR1 is SSHAT and CDR2 is FNYEAQ in the germline V gene (reference sequence). The length of the CDR3 is 15 residues. The treatment here: roughly 18 received Ad26.COV2.S at low or high dose, single or two shots; 5 received placebo; per-sample allocation not given. Material that was analyzed had been drawn on day 63 after the first vaccine or placebo injection. Vaccine was an Ad26 vector expressing Wuhan-strain SARS-CoV-2 spike. The assay was immunoSEQ multiplex PCR, and TCRdb's table has in-frame clones only and misses some. Altogether about 350,000 clones are present, 75% to 90% being singletons, with the ten largest covering about 10%.

The V gene is TRBV7-7, the J gene TRBJ2-3, with D maybe TRBD2 (6 bases). Sequenced here: peripheral blood, sampled in a trial of Ad26.COV2.S vaccine versus placebo. This receptor was identified in a person aged 18-65 years who received the Ad26.COV2.S COVID-19 vaccine or a placebo. CDR3 nucleotide sequence: TGTGCTAGCAGCCTTAGCGGTTTTAACACAGATACGCAGTATTTT. It codes for CASSLSGFNTDTQYF.